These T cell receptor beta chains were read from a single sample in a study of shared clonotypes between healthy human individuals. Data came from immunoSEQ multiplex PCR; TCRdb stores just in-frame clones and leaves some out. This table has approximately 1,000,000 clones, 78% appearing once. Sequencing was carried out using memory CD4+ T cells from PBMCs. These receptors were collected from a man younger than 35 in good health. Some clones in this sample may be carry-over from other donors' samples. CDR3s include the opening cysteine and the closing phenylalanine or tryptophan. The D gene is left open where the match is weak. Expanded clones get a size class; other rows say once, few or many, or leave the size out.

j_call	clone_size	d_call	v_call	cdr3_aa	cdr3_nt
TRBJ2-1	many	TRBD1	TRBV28	CASSPEGAVDYNEQFF	TGTGCCAGCAGTCCAGAGGGGGCGGTGGACTACAATGAGCAGTTCTTC
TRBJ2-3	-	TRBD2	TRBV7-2	CASSQGGLAVPDTQYF	TGTGCCAGCAGCCAGGGGGGACTAGCGGTTCCAGATACGCAGTATTTT
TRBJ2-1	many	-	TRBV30	CAWSVILNNEQFF	TGTGCCTGGAGTGTTATCTTGAACAATGAGCAGTTCTTC
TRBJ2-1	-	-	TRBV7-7	CASSFAGDSSNEQFF	TGTGCCAGCAGCTTCGCGGGGGACAGTTCCAATGAGCAGTTCTTC
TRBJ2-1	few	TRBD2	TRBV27	CAGGGISGTYNEQFF	TGTGCCGGGGGGGGGATTAGCGGGACCTACAATGAGCAGTTCTTC
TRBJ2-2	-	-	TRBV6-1	CAGRARDTGELFF	TGTGCCGGTCGCGCGAGGGACACCGGGGAGCTGTTTTTT
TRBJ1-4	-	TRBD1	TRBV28	CASSSDRTGGRLFF	TGTGCCAGCAGTTCCGACAGGACAGGGGGCCGTCTGTTTTTT
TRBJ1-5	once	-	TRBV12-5	CASGTDSKQPQHF	TGTGCTAGTGGTACGGACAGCAAGCAGCCCCAGCATTTT
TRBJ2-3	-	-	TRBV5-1	CASSMGPTDTQYF	TGCGCCAGCAGCATGGGACCCACAGATACGCAGTATTTT
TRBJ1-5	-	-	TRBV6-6	CASSYGEGGAQPQHF	TGTGCCAGCAGTTACGGGGAGGGGGGTGCTCAGCCCCAGCATTTT
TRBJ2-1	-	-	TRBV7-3	CASSLIMGVEQFF	TGTGCCAGCAGCTTAATTATGGGAGTGGAGCAGTTCTTC
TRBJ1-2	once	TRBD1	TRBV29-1	CSVLGSRQGRGYTF	TGCAGCGTCCTAGGGTCCCGACAGGGACGTGGCTACACCTTC
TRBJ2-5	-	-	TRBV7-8	CASSPSLRQSIQETQYF	TGTGCCAGCAGCCCCTCACTCAGACAGAGTATTCAAGAGACCCAGTACTTC
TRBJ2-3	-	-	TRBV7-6	CASSLEGPRPPDTQYF	TGTGCCAGCAGCTTAGAGGGTCCCCGGCCCCCAGATACGCAGTATTTT
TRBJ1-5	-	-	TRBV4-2	CASSHEYGGGSQHF	TGTGCCAGCAGCCATGAGTACGGGGGAGGCTCCCAGCATTTT
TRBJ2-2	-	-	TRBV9	CASSRDTTNTGELFF	TGTGCCAGCAGCCGGGACACCACGAACACCGGGGAGCTGTTTTTT
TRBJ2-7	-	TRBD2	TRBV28	CASRTGLAGWYEQYF	TGTGCCAGCCGGACCGGCTTAGCGGGATGGTACGAGCAGTACTTC
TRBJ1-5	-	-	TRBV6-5	CASSPTGSSNQPQHF	TGTGCCAGCAGCCCAACAGGGTCCAGCAATCAGCCCCAGCATTTT
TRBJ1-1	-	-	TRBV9	CASSPDFFRNTEAFF	TGTGCCAGCAGCCCTGACTTCTTCAGGAACACTGAAGCTTTCTTT
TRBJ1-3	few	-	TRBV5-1	CASSPKVSGNTIYF	TGCGCCAGCAGCCCCAAAGTCTCTGGAAACACCATATATTTT
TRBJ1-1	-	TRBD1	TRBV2	CASRLGAGGTEAFF	TGTGCCAGCAGGTTGGGGGCAGGGGGCACTGAAGCTTTCTTT
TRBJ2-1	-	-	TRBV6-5	CASSYSWTRSNEQFF	TGTGCCAGCAGTTACTCTTGGACAAGGAGCAATGAGCAGTTCTTC
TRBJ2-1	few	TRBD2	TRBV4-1	CASSQAGGRDEQFF	TGCGCCAGCAGCCAAGCGGGAGGGCGCGATGAGCAGTTCTTC
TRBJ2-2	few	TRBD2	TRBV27	CASSRGLAGVGNTGELFF	TGTGCCAGCAGCCGCGGACTAGCGGGAGTCGGGAACACCGGGGAGCTGTTTTTT
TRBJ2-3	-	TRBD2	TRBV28	CASSPGLAPDTQYF	TGTGCCAGCAGCCCCGGACTAGCGCCGGATACGCAGTATTTT
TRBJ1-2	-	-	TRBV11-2	CASSLNPAAVYGYTF	TGTGCCAGCAGCTTAAATCCGGCAGCCGTCTATGGCTACACCTTC
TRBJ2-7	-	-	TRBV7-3	CASSLKQAGTHEQYF	TGTGCCAGCAGCTTAAAGCAGGCAGGGACCCACGAGCAGTACTTC
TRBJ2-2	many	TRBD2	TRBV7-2	CASSSGLAGAGELFF	TGTGCCAGCAGCTCCGGACTAGCGGGAGCCGGGGAGCTGTTTTTT
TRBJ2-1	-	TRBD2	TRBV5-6	CASSFSGTGEGEQFF	TGTGCCAGCAGCTTCAGCGGGACCGGGGAGGGTGAGCAGTTCTTC
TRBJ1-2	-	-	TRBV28	CASSLRGAHYGYTF	TGTGCCAGCAGTTTAAGGGGGGCGCACTATGGCTACACCTTC
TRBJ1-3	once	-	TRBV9	CASSVGGEAGNTIYF	TGTGCCAGCAGCGTGGGAGGGGAGGCTGGAAACACCATATATTTT
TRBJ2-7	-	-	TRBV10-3	CAISELGRGEQYF	TGTGCCATCAGTGAGTTAGGGCGGGGCGAGCAGTACTTC
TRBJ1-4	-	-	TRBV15	CATSRDSRGYNEKLFF	TGTGCCACCAGCAGAGATAGTAGAGGGTATAATGAAAAACTGTTTTTT
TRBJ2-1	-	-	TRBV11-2	CASSLGGRELYNEQFF	TGTGCCAGCAGCTTAGGAGGTCGGGAGCTTTACAATGAGCAGTTCTTC
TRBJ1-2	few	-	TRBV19	CASSGAFYGYTF	TGTGCCAGTAGCGGGGCGTTCTATGGCTACACCTTC
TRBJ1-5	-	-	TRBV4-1	CASSQMGGGSNQPQHF	TGCGCCAGCAGCCAAATGGGGGGCGGGAGCAATCAGCCCCAGCATTTT
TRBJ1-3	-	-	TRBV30	CAWSVRGNTIYF	TGTGCCTGGAGCGTACGTGGAAACACCATATATTTT
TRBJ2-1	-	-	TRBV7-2	CASSLVGGALTNEQFF	TGTGCCAGCAGCTTAGTTGGGGGGGCTTTGACCAATGAGCAGTTCTTC
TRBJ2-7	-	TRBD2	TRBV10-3	CAISSRGSGSSYEQYF	TGTGCCATCAGTTCACGTGGTAGCGGGAGCAGCTACGAGCAGTACTTC